These T cell receptor beta chains were read from a single sample in a study of PD-1 blockade in classical Hodgkin lymphoma. Assay: immunoSEQ multiplex PCR; the TCRdb copy retains only in-frame clones and omits some. The table includes about 150,000 clones, around 84% detected once. Here the sequenced sample was peripheral blood mononuclear cells (PBMCs), taken before the second cycle of nivolumab. These receptor sequences come from a human donor with classical Hodgkin lymphoma. Both conserved end residues are part of each CDR3. The D gene is left open where the match is weak. Rows give clone size only sometimes, using once, few, many, or a class for an expanded clone.

D gene	J gene	clone size	V gene	CDR3 DNA	CDR3 protein
TRBD1	TRBJ2-7	NA	TRBV29-1	TGCAGCGCAGGGGGCGGGGACGAGCAGTACTTC	CSAGGGDEQYF
NA	TRBJ1-3	NA	TRBV11-2	TGTGCCAGCAGCTCAAGTGCAGGGATTGGAAACACCATATATTTT	CASSSSAGIGNTIYF
NA	TRBJ1-5	NA	TRBV12-5	TGTGCTAGTGGGAATCCCCAGACAGGAACCCAGCCCCAGCATTTT	CASGNPQTGTQPQHF
TRBD1	TRBJ2-7	NA	TRBV27	TGTGCCAGCAGTCCGCGGACAGGGCGCCACGAGCAGTACTTC	CASSPRTGRHEQYF
NA	TRBJ1-2	NA	TRBV18	TGTGCCAGCTCACCCGCACCTAACTATGGCTACACCTTC	CASSPAPNYGYTF
TRBD1	TRBJ2-3	NA	TRBV28	TGTGCCAGCAGTCGGACCCTACAGGGGGGAGATACGCAGTATTTT	CASSRTLQGGDTQYF
NA	TRBJ2-7	NA	TRBV6-6	TGTGCCAGCAGTAACGGGGGCTACGAGCAGTACTTC	CASSNGGYEQYF
NA	TRBJ2-3	NA	TRBV7-9	TGTGCCAGCAGCTTAAAGGGGCTAGCAGCAATTAAAGATACGCAGTATTTT	CASSLKGLAAIKDTQYF
NA	TRBJ2-3	few	TRBV6-5	TGTGCCAGCAGCCTCACTAGCTCCGCAGATACGCAGTATTTT	CASSLTSSADTQYF
NA	TRBJ1-2	few	TRBV12-5	TGTGCTAGTGGCCTGGACGGACCCTTACATGGCTACACCTTC	CASGLDGPLHGYTF
NA	TRBJ1-4	once	TRBV5-1	TGCGCCAGCAGCTTGGGGCAGAGTAATGAAAAACTGTTTTTT	CASSLGQSNEKLFF
NA	TRBJ1-1	NA	TRBV27	TGTGCCAGCAGTCACCAGGGGAACACTGAAGCTTTCTTT	CASSHQGNTEAFF
TRBD1	TRBJ1-1	NA	TRBV18	TGTGCCAGCTCACTTCAGGGGGCCGGCACTGAAGCTTTCTTT	CASSLQGAGTEAFF
NA	TRBJ2-7	NA	TRBV30	TGTGCCTCCGGGACTGCGTACGAGCAGTACTTC	CASGTAYEQYF
TRBD2	TRBJ2-5	NA	TRBV5-6	TGTGCCAGCAGCTTGGTAGGGGCTAGCGGCCAAGAGACCCAGTACTTC	CASSLVGASGQETQYF
NA	TRBJ2-6	NA	TRBV18	TGTGCCAGCTCACCAGCTACAGGTAAACTCGGGGCCAACGTCCTGACTTTC	CASSPATGKLGANVLTF
TRBD2	TRBJ2-1	once	TRBV7-6	TGTGCCAGCAGCTTGGAACTAGCGGGGAACTACAATGAGCAGTTCTTC	CASSLELAGNYNEQFF
TRBD2	TRBJ2-1	NA	TRBV5-6	TGTGCCAGCAGCTTGGGGACTAGCGCTTACAATGAGCAGTTCTTC	CASSLGTSAYNEQFF
NA	TRBJ1-6	NA	TRBV5-1	TGCGCCAGCAGAGGGGAGGGGGTATCACCCCTCCACTTT	CASRGEGVSPLHF
NA	TRBJ2-3	NA	TRBV18	TGTGCCAGCTCCGGAAGTATGGGGACTTCTGCAGATACGCAGTATTTT	CASSGSMGTSADTQYF
TRBD1	TRBJ1-2	few	TRBV6-5	TGTGCCAGCAGTTACTCGATACAGGGGAACTATGGCTACACCTTC	CASSYSIQGNYGYTF
TRBD2	TRBJ2-1	NA	TRBV11-3	TGTGCCAGCAGCACCTTGACTAGCACTGAGCAGTTCTTC	CASSTLTSTEQFF
NA	TRBJ2-5	NA	TRBV11-2	TGTGCCAGCAGCTTGGACAGACCCCAAGAGACCCAGTACTTC	CASSLDRPQETQYF
NA	TRBJ1-1	NA	TRBV2	TGTGCCAGCAAGGGTACAGAGAACACTGAAGCTTTCTTT	CASKGTENTEAFF
NA	TRBJ2-1	NA	TRBV28	TGTGCCAGCAGTCGCGGGACAGCATCCTACAATGAGCAGTTCTTC	CASSRGTASYNEQFF
NA	TRBJ2-3	NA	TRBV27	TGTGCCAGCAGTTTAGGCGAAGATACGCAGTATTTT	CASSLGEDTQYF
TRBD1	TRBJ1-2	NA	TRBV5-1	TGCGCCAGCAGCTTGGAAGGTGGGCAGGGGGAATATGGCTACACCTTC	CASSLEGGQGEYGYTF
TRBD1	TRBJ1-1	NA	TRBV11-1	TGTGCCAGCAGCTCAACCGGGACAGGGGGGGCTGAAGCTTTCTTT	CASSSTGTGGAEAFF
TRBD2	TRBJ2-3	once	TRBV4-2	TGTGCCAGCAGGGTGGCGGGGGGCTTAACAGATACGCAGTATTTT	CASRVAGGLTDTQYF
NA	TRBJ1-2	once	TRBV18	TGTGCCAGCTCACCGTTTCAGCGGGATGGCTACACCTTC	CASSPFQRDGYTF
NA	TRBJ2-3	NA	TRBV5-1	TGCGCCAGCAGCTTGGTTCGGGGGAGCACAGATACGCAGTATTTT	CASSLVRGSTDTQYF
NA	TRBJ2-3	NA	TRBV27	TGTGCCAGCAGACCGTCAGGCCCAGATACGCAGTATTTT	CASRPSGPDTQYF
NA	TRBJ2-5	NA	TRBV28	TGTGCCAGCAGTTTATTCGAGGGCCCCACGGAGACCCAGTACTTC	CASSLFEGPTETQYF
NA	TRBJ1-2	few	TRBV9	TGTGCCAGCAGCGTAGTACCCCAGGGGACGATCTATGGCTACACCTTC	CASSVVPQGTIYGYTF
TRBD1	TRBJ1-2	NA	TRBV18	TGTGCCAGCTCATCTCGGACAGGGGGCGCAGACACCTTC	CASSSRTGGADTF
NA	TRBJ1-1	few	TRBV5-6	TGTGCCAGCAGCTTGTTAGGGGGGAGCAAGAACACTGAAGCTTTCTTT	CASSLLGGSKNTEAFF
NA	TRBJ1-5	NA	TRBV6-5	TGTGCCAGCAGGGGCAGAAATCAGCCCCAGCATTTT	CASRGRNQPQHF
TRBD1	TRBJ2-7	NA	TRBV5-3	TGTGCCAGAAGCGGCCGGGACAGGGGAGAAAAAGGGTACGAGCAGTACTTC	CARSGRDRGEKGYEQYF
TRBD1	TRBJ2-1	NA	TRBV6-1	TGTGCCAGCAGTGAAGGGAGCACAGGGGCCATATACAATGAGCAGTTCTTC	CASSEGSTGAIYNEQFF
NA	TRBJ2-4	NA	TRBV19	TGTGCCAGTAACCCCCAGGGGATCAAAAACATTCAGTACTTC	CASNPQGIKNIQYF
TRBD1	TRBJ2-5	NA	TRBV10-3	TGTGCCATCAGCCGGGACAGGGTTGAGACCCAGTACTTC	CAISRDRVETQYF
NA	TRBJ1-4	once	TRBV5-4	TGTGCCAGCAGCTTGTTCCCGAAGGGGGATGAAAAACTGTTTTTT	CASSLFPKGDEKLFF
TRBD1	TRBJ2-7	NA	TRBV18	TGTGCCAGCTCACCGGGGTCAGGGGGTCGGTACGAGCAGTACTTC	CASSPGSGGRYEQYF
NA	TRBJ1-3	NA	TRBV5-1	TGCGCCAGCAGCCACCAAGGCGGGGGCTCTGGAAACACCATATATTTT	CASSHQGGGSGNTIYF
NA	TRBJ2-3	NA	TRBV7-8	TGTGCCAGCAGCTTAGGAGGGCGCAGCACAGATACGCAGTATTTT	CASSLGGRSTDTQYF
NA	TRBJ1-4	NA	TRBV11-2	TGTGCCAGCACCCTAGGGGGGGCGCATGGTGAAAAACTGTTTTTT	CASTLGGAHGEKLFF
NA	TRBJ1-5	NA	TRBV6-6	TGTGCCAGCAGTTACTCGTCACAGGGTTATCAGCCCCAGCATTTT	CASSYSSQGYQPQHF
NA	TRBJ2-7	NA	TRBV5-4	TGTGCCAGCAGCTTGGCAGGAGGCGGGTCCTACGAGCAGTACTTC	CASSLAGGGSYEQYF
NA	TRBJ2-3	NA	TRBV6-4	TGTGCCAGCAGTGACGAGTTAGCAGATACGCAGTATTTT	CASSDELADTQYF
TRBD1	TRBJ2-7	NA	TRBV18	TGTGCCAGCTCACCACCGACAGGGAATGGCGAGCAGTACTTC	CASSPPTGNGEQYF
NA	TRBJ1-5	NA	TRBV7-9	TGTGCCAGCAGCTTAGGCCGGGACGCGTATAGCAATCAGCCCCAGCATTTT	CASSLGRDAYSNQPQHF
NA	TRBJ2-2	once	TRBV19	TGTGCCAGTAGTATAGATGTTATCTTTTCGGTGAAGACCGGGGAGCTGTTTTTT	CASSIDVIFSVKTGELFF
NA	TRBJ1-5	NA	TRBV30	TGTGCCTGGAGTCACTACACGGAAAGTCAGCCCCAGCATTTT	CAWSHYTESQPQHF
NA	TRBJ2-7	few	TRBV7-6	TGTGCCAGCAGCTCTGGACATAGCTACGAGCAGTACTTC	CASSSGHSYEQYF
NA	TRBJ2-7	NA	TRBV7-9	TGTGCCAGCAGCTTAGGGAGCTACGAGCAGTACTTC	CASSLGSYEQYF
TRBD1	TRBJ2-2	NA	TRBV2	TGTGCCAGCAGCTGGGACAGGGGGAACACCGGGGAGCTGTTTTTT	CASSWDRGNTGELFF
NA	TRBJ1-6	NA	TRBV6-5	TGTGCCAGCAGTGGGTCCGGCGACGGTGGTTCACCCCTCCACTTT	CASSGSGDGGSPLHF
TRBD2	TRBJ2-3	NA	TRBV5-4	TGTGCCAGCAGCTTGGGAATAGCGGGGGCGAGCACAGATACGCAGTATTTT	CASSLGIAGASTDTQYF
TRBD2	TRBJ2-7	NA	TRBV6-5	TGTGCCAGCCAGACTAGCATCGCTTCCGAGCAGTACTTC	CASQTSIASEQYF